This T cell receptor (beta chain) appears in the sequencing data of a study of control samples from healthy donors and cancer patients. This clone was seen just once. Assay used: immunoSEQ multiplex PCR; TCRdb lists only in-frame clones, some missing. This sample carries 110,000 to 150,000 clones, around 90% of them seen once, and the ten largest clones take 4.9%. CDR1 and CDR2 from the germline V gene are KGHSH and LQKENI. CDR3 length: 17 amino acids. Between the trimmed V and J ends, which lost 3 bases and 3 bases, there was a span of 18 bases. The rearrangement joins TRBV18 to TRBJ1-5; no clear D gene. The receptor's source is a man younger than 45 in good health. Input material: blood. The CDR3 nucleotides are TGTGCCAGCTCACCCCAGAGGCCTGGGCAGCTCAATCAGCCCCAGCATTTT. Its translation is CASSPQRPGQLNQPQHF.